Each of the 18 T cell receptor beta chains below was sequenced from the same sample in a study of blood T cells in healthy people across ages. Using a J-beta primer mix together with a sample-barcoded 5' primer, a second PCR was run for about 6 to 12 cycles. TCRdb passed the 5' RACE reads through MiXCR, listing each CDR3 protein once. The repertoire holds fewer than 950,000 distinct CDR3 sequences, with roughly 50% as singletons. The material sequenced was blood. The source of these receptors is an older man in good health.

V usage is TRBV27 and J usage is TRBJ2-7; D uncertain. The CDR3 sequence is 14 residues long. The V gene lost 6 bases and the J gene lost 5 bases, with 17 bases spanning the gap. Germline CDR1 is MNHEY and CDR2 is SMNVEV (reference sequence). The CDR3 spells CASSTTGSLDEQYF. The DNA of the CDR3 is TGTGCCAGCAGCACAACTGGATCTCTTGACGAGCAGTACTTC.

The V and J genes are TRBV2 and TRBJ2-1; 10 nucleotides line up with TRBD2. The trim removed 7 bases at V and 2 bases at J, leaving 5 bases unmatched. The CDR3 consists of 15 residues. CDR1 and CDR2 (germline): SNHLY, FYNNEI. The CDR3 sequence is CASILAGSPYNEQFF. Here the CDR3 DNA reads TGTGCCAGCATACTAGCGGGGTCCCCCTACAATGAGCAGTTCTTC.

CDR3 coding DNA: TGTGCCAGCAGGCCAGGGGGGGCCTACGAGCAGTACTTC. Translated: CASRPGGAYEQYF. The rearrangement links TRBV2 to TRBJ2-4; either TRBD1 or TRBD2 may supply D (7 bases each). Near its end, the DNA agrees better with TRBJ2-7, so the J call may be wrong. This CDR3 is 13 amino acids long. Germline CDR1 reads SNHLY; CDR2 reads FYNNEI.

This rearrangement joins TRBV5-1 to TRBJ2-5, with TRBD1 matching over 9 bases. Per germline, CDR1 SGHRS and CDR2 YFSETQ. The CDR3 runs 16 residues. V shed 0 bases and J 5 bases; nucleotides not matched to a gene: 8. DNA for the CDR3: TGCGCCAGCAGCTTGGCGCTGGGGACAGGGCGGGAGACCCAGTACTTC. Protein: CASSLALGTGRETQYF.

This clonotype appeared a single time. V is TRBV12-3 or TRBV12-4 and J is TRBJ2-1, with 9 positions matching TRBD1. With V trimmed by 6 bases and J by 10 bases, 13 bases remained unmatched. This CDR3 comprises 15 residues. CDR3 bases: TGTGCCAGCAGCAGAGAGGGACAGGGTTATGACGAGCAGTTCTTC. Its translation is CASSREGQGYDEQFF.

DNA for the CDR3: TGTGCCAGCAGCCCAAACGGAGCCTATGGCTACACCTTC. It codes for CASSPNGAYGYTF. The chain recombines TRBV7-3 with TRBJ1-2; unclear D gene. The CDR3 spans 13 residues. The germline V gene has CDR1 SGHTA and CDR2 FQGTGA. The V and J ends lost 5 bases and 4 bases respectively, with 11 bases between them.

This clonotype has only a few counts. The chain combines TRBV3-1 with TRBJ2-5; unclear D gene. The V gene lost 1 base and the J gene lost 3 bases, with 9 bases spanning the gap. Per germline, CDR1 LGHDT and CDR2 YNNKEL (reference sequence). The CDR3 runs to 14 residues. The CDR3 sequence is CASSQAAGEETQYF. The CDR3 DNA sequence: TGTGCCAGCAGCCAAGCGGCTGGGGAAGAGACCCAGTACTTC.

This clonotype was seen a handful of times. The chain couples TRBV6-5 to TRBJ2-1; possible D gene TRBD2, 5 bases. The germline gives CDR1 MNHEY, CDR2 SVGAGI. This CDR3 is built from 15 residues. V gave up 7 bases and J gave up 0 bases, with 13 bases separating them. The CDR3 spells CASKTTGSSYNEQFF. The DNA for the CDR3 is TGTGCCAGCAAAACAACGGGGAGCTCCTACAATGAGCAGTTCTTC.

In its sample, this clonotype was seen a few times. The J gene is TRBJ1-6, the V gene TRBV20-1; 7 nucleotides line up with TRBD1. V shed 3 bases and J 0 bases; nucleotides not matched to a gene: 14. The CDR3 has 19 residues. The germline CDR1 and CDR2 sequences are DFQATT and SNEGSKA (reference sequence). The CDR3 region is CSARVTGQKGASYNSPLHF. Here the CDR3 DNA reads TGCAGTGCTAGGGTAACGGGACAGAAGGGAGCCTCCTATAATTCACCCCTCCACTTT.

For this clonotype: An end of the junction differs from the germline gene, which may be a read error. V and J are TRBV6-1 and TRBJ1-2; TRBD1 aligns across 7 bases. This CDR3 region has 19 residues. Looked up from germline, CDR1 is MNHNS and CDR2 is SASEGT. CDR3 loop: CVSSRTVPGTASTNYGYTF. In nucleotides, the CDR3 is TGTGTCAGCAGTCGCACCGTACCGGGGACAGCTTCCACTAACTATGGCTACACCTTC.

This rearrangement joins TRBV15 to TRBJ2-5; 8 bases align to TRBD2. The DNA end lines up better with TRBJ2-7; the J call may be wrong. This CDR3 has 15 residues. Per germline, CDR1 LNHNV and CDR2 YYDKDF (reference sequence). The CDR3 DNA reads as TGTGCCACCAGCAGAGATGGAGCGGGAGTAGGCGAGCAGTACTTC. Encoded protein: CATSRDGAGVGEQYF.

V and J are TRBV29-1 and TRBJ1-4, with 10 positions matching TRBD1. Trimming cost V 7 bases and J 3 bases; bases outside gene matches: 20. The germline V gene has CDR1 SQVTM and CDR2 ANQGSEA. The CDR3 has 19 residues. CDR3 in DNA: TGCAGCGCTGGGGGGATACCGGGACAGGGGCTGACTTCTAATGAAAAACTGTTTTTT. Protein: CSAGGIPGQGLTSNEKLFF.

The CDR3 sequence is CSARLGVVSTNSPLHF. In nucleotides, the CDR3 is TGCAGTGCTAGATTGGGTGTGGTTAGCACTAATTCACCCCTCCACTTT. This sequence joins TRBV20-1 and TRBJ1-6; no firm D call. CDR3 length equals 16 residues. Germline CDR1 and CDR2: DFQATT and SNEGSKA (reference sequence). Trimming cost V 2 bases and J 6 bases, with 17 bases left between them.

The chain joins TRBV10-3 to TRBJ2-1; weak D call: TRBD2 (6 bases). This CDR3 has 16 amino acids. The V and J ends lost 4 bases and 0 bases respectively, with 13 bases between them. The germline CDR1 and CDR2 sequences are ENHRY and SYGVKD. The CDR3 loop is CAISGSGPPSYNEQFF. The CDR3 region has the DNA TGTGCCATCAGTGGGAGCGGGCCGCCCTCCTACAATGAGCAGTTCTTC.

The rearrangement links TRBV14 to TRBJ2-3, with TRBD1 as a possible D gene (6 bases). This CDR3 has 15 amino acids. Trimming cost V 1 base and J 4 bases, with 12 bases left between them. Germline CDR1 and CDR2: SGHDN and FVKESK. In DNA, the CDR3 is TGTGCCAGCAGCCAAGCTCAGGGGAGCGCAGATACGCAGTATTTT. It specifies CASSQAQGSADTQYF.

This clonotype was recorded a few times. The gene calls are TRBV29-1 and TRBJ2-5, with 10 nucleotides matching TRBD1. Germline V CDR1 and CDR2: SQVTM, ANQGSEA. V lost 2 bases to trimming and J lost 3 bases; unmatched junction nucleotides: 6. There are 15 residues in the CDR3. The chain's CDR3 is CSVEPDRGRKETQYF. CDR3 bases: TGCAGCGTTGAACCAGACAGGGGGCGGAAAGAGACCCAGTACTTC.

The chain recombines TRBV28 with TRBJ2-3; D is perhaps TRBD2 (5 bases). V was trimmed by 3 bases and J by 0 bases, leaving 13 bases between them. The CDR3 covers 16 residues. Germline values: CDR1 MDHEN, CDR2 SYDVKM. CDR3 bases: TGTGCCAGCAGTTTTGTAGGGAGACCTAGCACAGATACGCAGTATTTT. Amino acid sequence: CASSFVGRPSTDTQYF.

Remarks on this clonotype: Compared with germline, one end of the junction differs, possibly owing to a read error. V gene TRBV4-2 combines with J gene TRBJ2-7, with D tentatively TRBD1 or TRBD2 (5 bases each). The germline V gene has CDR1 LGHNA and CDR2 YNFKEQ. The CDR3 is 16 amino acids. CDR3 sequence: CTSSQNPGAGAYEQYF. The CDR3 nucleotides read TGTACCAGCAGCCAAAATCCCGGGGCCGGAGCATACGAGCAGTACTTC.